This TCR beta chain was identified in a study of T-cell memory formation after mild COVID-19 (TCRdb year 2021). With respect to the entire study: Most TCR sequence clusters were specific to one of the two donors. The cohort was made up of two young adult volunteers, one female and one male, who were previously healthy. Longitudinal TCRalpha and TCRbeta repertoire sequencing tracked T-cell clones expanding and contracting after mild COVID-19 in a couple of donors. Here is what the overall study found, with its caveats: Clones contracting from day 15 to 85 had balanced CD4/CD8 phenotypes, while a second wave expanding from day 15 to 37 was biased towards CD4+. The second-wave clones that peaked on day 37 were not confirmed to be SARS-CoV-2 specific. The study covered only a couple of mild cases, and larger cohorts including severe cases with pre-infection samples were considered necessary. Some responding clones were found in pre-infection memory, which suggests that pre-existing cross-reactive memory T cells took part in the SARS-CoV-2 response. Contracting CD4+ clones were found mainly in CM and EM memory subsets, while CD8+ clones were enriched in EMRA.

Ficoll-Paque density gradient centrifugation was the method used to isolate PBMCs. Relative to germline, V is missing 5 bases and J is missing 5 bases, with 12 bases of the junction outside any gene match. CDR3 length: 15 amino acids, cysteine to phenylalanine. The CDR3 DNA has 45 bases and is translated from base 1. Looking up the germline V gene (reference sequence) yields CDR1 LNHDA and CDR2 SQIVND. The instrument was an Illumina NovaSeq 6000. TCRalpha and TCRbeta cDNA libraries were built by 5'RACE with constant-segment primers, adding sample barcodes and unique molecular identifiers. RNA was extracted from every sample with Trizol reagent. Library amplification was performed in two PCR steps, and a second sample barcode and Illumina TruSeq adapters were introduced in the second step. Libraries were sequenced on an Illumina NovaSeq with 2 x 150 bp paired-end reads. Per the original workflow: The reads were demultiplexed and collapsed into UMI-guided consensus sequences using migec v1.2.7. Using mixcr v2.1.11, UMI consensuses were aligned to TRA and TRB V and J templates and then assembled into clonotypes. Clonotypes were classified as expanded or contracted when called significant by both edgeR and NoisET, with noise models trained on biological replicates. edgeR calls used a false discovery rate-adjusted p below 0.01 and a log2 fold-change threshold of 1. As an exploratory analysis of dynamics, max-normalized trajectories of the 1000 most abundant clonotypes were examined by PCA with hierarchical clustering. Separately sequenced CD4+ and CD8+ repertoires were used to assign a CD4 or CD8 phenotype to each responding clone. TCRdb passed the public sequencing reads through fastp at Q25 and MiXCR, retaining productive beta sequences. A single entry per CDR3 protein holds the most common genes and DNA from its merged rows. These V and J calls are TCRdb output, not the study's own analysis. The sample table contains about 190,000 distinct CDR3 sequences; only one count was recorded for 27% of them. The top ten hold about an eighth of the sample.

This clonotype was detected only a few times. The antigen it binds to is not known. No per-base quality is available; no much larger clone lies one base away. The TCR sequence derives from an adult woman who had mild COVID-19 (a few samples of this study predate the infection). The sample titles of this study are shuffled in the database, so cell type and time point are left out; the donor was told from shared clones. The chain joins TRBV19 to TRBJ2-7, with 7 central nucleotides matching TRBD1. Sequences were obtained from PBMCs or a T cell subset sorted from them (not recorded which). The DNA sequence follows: TGTGCCAGTAGTGTATCAGGGGGTTCTCAAAACGAGCAGTACTTC. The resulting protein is CASSVSGGSQNEQYF.